This is a list of T cell receptor beta chains from one sample in a study of PD-1 blockade in classical Hodgkin lymphoma. Clones were read by immunoSEQ multiplex PCR, and TCRdb kept only the in-frame ones, dropping some. This sample has tens of thousands of clones, with more than 75% found just once. This material consisted of peripheral blood mononuclear cells (PBMCs), taken before the fourth cycle of nivolumab. All receptors come from a human donor with classical Hodgkin lymphoma. CDR3s include the opening cysteine and the closing phenylalanine or tryptophan. A D gene is named only where the DNA matches it firmly. Size values are once, few and many counts, or a class for expanded clones, and some rows have none.

abundance,j_gene,v_gene,d_gene,CDR3nt,CDR3aa
.,TRBJ2-3,TRBV7-3,TRBD2,TGTGCCAGCAGCTCCGGGACTAGCGGGAGCCTCGGAACAGATACGCAGTATTTT,CASSSGTSGSLGTDTQYF
.,TRBJ2-1,TRBV18,TRBD2,TGTGCCAGCTCACCATCACTAGCGGGAAGCTCCTACAATGAGCAGTTCTTC,CASSPSLAGSSYNEQFF
.,TRBJ2-3,TRBV6-5,.,TGTGCCAGCAGTTACTTGGGGGCGATCACAGATACGCAGTATTTT,CASSYLGAITDTQYF
.,TRBJ2-3,TRBV19,TRBD2,TGTGCCAGTAGTATTCTCGAACTAGCGGACGGAGAGTGCACAGATACGCAGTATTTT,CASSILELADGECTDTQYF
.,TRBJ2-7,TRBV6-6,.,TGTGCCAGCAGTTACGAGGCTCCCTACGAGCAGTACTTC,CASSYEAPYEQYF
few,TRBJ1-5,TRBV18,.,TGTGCCAGCTCACCGGGGGCCGGGGGGAATCAGCCCCAGCATTTT,CASSPGAGGNQPQHF
.,TRBJ1-2,TRBV7-9,TRBD1,TGTGCCAGTGGAAGGACAGGGACCTTCTATGGCTACACCTTC,CASGRTGTFYGYTF
.,TRBJ1-1,TRBV19,TRBD1,TGTGCCAGTAGTGAACAGGGGCACACTGAAGCTTTCTTT,CASSEQGHTEAFF
once,TRBJ1-1,TRBV7-2,.,TGTGCCAGCAGCCCCAAGGGGGGCACTGAAGCTTTCTTT,CASSPKGGTEAFF
.,TRBJ2-5,TRBV27,.,TGTGCCAGCAGTTTATCCCGTGGGGAGACCCAGTACTTC,CASSLSRGETQYF
.,TRBJ2-7,TRBV5-1,TRBD1,TGCGCCAGCAGGGGACAGGGGATGTCCTACGAGCAGTACTTC,CASRGQGMSYEQYF
.,TRBJ2-3,TRBV7-9,.,TGTGCCAGCAGCTTAGAACTAGAAGCAGATACGCAGTATTTT,CASSLELEADTQYF
.,TRBJ1-1,TRBV28,.,TGTGCCAGCAGGCCCAGGACGGTTGAAGCTTTCTTT,CASRPRTVEAFF
.,TRBJ2-7,TRBV9,TRBD1,TGTGCCAGCAGCGTTTCCGGGACAGGGGCCTACGAGCAGTACTTC,CASSVSGTGAYEQYF
.,TRBJ2-1,TRBV6-7,.,TGTGCCAGCATGAGGTCCGAACGGTACAATGAGCAGTTCTTC,CASMRSERYNEQFF
.,TRBJ1-5,TRBV4-2,.,TGTGCCAGCAGCCAAGGAGAGGTGGGGAGTCAGCCCCAGCATTTT,CASSQGEVGSQPQHF
.,TRBJ2-4,TRBV6-5,.,TGTGCCAGCAGTTACTCGAGAGCGGTAGGGGAAAACATTCAGTACTTC,CASSYSRAVGENIQYF
.,TRBJ1-2,TRBV6-5,.,TGTGCCAGCAGTCACTCGGGGGATGGCTACACCTTC,CASSHSGDGYTF
.,TRBJ2-1,TRBV7-2,.,TGTGCCAGCACCTTTGGGGTGACCTACAATGAGCAGTTCTTC,CASTFGVTYNEQFF
.,TRBJ1-2,TRBV6-5,.,TGTGCCAGCAGTGAAGCGGCTGTCGACGGCTACACCTTC,CASSEAAVDGYTF
once,TRBJ1-1,TRBV2,.,TGTGCCAGCAGGGCCAGAGATTCCACTGAAGCTTTCTTT,CASRARDSTEAFF
.,TRBJ2-1,TRBV20-1,.,TGCAGTGCCGTCGACAACAATGAGCAGTTCTTC,CSAVDNNEQFF
.,TRBJ2-7,TRBV7-2,.,TGTGCCAGCAGCTTATGGGTGGGGTCCGAGCAGTACTTC,CASSLWVGSEQYF
.,TRBJ1-6,TRBV30,TRBD1,TGTGCCTGGGGGACAGGGGGTTTTTCACCCCTCCACTTT,CAWGTGGFSPLHF
.,TRBJ2-2,TRBV7-9,.,TGTGCCAGCAGCTTAGAGTATGGGGAGCTGTTTTTT,CASSLEYGELFF
.,TRBJ2-3,TRBV9,.,TGTGCCAGCAGAGATGACAGGTATAACACAGATACGCAGTATTTT,CASRDDRYNTDTQYF
.,TRBJ2-2,TRBV6-5,TRBD2,TGTGCCAGCGGGGGACTAGCGGGGGTAGTCGGGGAGCTGTTTTTT,CASGGLAGVVGELFF
.,TRBJ2-2,TRBV4-1,.,TGCGCCAGCAGCCAAGTCCAAAACACCGGGGAGCTGTTTTTT,CASSQVQNTGELFF
.,TRBJ1-2,TRBV5-4,.,TGTGCCAGCAGCTTGATCGGCTTCTATGGCTACACCTTC,CASSLIGFYGYTF
.,TRBJ2-1,TRBV5-4,.,TGTGCCAGCAGCTTGGGGGCAGTCAGCTCCTACAATGAGCAGTTCTTC,CASSLGAVSSYNEQFF
.,TRBJ1-2,TRBV5-1,.,TGCGCCAGCAGCTTGGAACGCGGAAACTATGGCTACACCTTC,CASSLERGNYGYTF
.,TRBJ2-5,TRBV27,.,TGTGCCAGCAGAGGATGGTCTAGCGCAGAGACCCAGTACTTC,CASRGWSSAETQYF
.,TRBJ1-3,TRBV27,.,TGTGCCAGCAGTTTAAATAGGGTCTCTGGAAACACCATATATTTT,CASSLNRVSGNTIYF
.,TRBJ1-2,TRBV4-3,TRBD1,TGCGCCAGCAGCCAAGAGCCGGGGACAGGTCACGGTGGCTACACCTTC,CASSQEPGTGHGGYTF
.,TRBJ2-2,TRBV9,TRBD2,TGTGCCAGCAGCCCACGTGGACTAGCGGGAGTGAGCGGGGAGCTGTTTTTT,CASSPRGLAGVSGELFF
.,TRBJ1-2,TRBV6-6,.,TGTGCCAGCAGTTACCCGGGGGGGGGCGCGTACTATGGCTACACCTTC,CASSYPGGGAYYGYTF
.,TRBJ1-4,TRBV19,.,TGTGCCAGTAGCGTTCGTGGGGCGCGCACTAATGAAAAACTGTTTTTT,CASSVRGARTNEKLFF
.,TRBJ1-4,TRBV30,.,TGTGCCTGGAGTGCCGTTGGGGGGGGTGGAGAAAAACTGTTTTTT,CAWSAVGGGGEKLFF
few,TRBJ1-2,TRBV21-1,.,TGTGCCAGCAGCAAAGGGCGACAGGGGCAGGGCTACACCTTC,CASSKGRQGQGYTF
.,TRBJ2-2,TRBV29-1,.,TGCAGCGTTGACAAGGGGGACACCGGGGAGCTGTTTTTT,CSVDKGDTGELFF
.,TRBJ2-1,TRBV7-9,.,TGTGCCAGCAGCGCCCGGGACGACCACAATGAGCAGTTCTTC,CASSARDDHNEQFF
.,TRBJ2-7,TRBV25-1,.,TGTGCCAGCAGTGAATACGGTCCCAGTAAGTACGAGCAGTACTTC,CASSEYGPSKYEQYF
.,TRBJ1-2,TRBV15,TRBD1,TGTGCCACCAGCAGACCCATGGACAGGGTAGGTGGCTACACCTTC,CATSRPMDRVGGYTF
.,TRBJ2-1,TRBV4-3,.,TGCGCCAGCAGCCAAGATGGGCAAGGGGGAAATGAGCAGTTCTTC,CASSQDGQGGNEQFF
.,TRBJ1-6,TRBV2,.,TGTGCCAGCAGTGAAACAGGGCAGAACGGGTCACCCCTCCACTTT,CASSETGQNGSPLHF
.,TRBJ1-2,TRBV19,.,TGTGCCAGTAGTATCCCCAGGGGCTATGGCTACACCTTC,CASSIPRGYGYTF
.,TRBJ2-5,TRBV29-1,TRBD1,TGCAGCGTTGAAAAGTCACAGGGGGAGACCCAGTACTTC,CSVEKSQGETQYF
.,TRBJ2-7,TRBV28,TRBD1,TGTGCCAGCAGTACTCCGGGACAGGGGCCTCCCGAGCAGTACTTC,CASSTPGQGPPEQYF
.,TRBJ2-5,TRBV19,.,TGTGCCAGTAGTATAAGCGGGGCTCAGGGGAAGACCCAGTACTTC,CASSISGAQGKTQYF